This T cell receptor (beta chain) is drawn from a study of shared clonotypes between healthy human individuals. Overall study context: A couple of women and a few men aged 18 to 49 made up the donors. Three plates were used per donor for CD4 naive, three for CD4 memory, two for CD8 naive and one for CD8 memory.

Germline CDR1 and CDR2: SGHVS and FNYEAQ. The CDR3 covers 13 residues. The ends were cut back, 5 bases at V and 0 bases at J, with 7 bases in the middle. Profiling relied on immunoSEQ multiplex PCR, and the TCRdb table lists in-frame clones only, not all of them. The profile shows approximately 2.5 million clones, approximately 90% of them singletons. Material for sequencing was naive CD4+ T cells sorted from blood. The sample's subset: CD45RA+ positively selected. This TCR was sampled from a young man in good health. This chain joins TRBV7-6 and TRBJ1-1, with no clear D. CDR3 in DNA: TGTGCCAGCAGCCGCAATATGAACACTGAAGCTTTCTTT. It encodes CASSRNMNTEAFF.